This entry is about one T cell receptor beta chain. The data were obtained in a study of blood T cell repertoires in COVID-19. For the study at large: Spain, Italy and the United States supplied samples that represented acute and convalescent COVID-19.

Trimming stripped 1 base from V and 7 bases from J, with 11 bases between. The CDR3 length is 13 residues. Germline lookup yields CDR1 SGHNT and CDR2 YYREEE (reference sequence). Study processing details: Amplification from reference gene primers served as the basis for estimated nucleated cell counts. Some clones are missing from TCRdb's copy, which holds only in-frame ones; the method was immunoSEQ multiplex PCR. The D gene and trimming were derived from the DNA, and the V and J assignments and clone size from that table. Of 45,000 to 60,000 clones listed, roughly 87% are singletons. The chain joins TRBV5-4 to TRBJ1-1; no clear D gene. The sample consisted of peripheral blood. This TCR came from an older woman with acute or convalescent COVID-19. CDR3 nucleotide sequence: TGTGCCAGCAGCTTGTTTGCCGGAGGTGAAGCTTTCTTT. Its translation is CASSLFAGGEAFF.